This T cell receptor beta chain was sequenced in a study of identical twins (dated by TCRdb to 2016 to 2017). About the investigation overall: The study deep-sequenced TCR alpha and beta repertoires from monozygotic twins, unrelated adults of various ages and cord blood to test whether fetal clonotypes persist. To rule out contamination, the twin experiments were replicated at different times with different library preparation protocols. Study-level results and caveats: Because the same donors could not be followed over many years, the conclusions relied on cross-sectional statistical analysis. Fewer insertions were carried by abundant cord blood beta clonotypes, a similar but weaker trend appeared in young adult naive repertoires, and no such trend appeared in memory repertoires. Invariant T cells such as MAIT and iNKT could partly confound zero-insertion analyses, though diverse VJ usage argued against this for most clonotypes. Out-of-frame TCR alpha sharing in monozygotic twins was systematically underestimated by recombination models, whereas sharing between unrelated individuals was in agreement with the recombination models. Compared with coincidental sharing between unrelated individuals, an excess of low generation-probability sequences was observed among out-of-frame TCR alpha sequences shared between twins. A weaker excess of twin sharing was found in beta out-of-frame sequences because the signal-to-noise ratio was lowered by fewer shared sequences.

Every donor in the study was a healthy Caucasian. The researchers also sequenced three unrelated adults who were not twins: a male aged 18 to 29, a male aged 50 to 59, and a female aged 50 to 59. Using Miltenyi CD45RO+ enrichment and human naive T-cell isolation kits, memory (CD45RO+) and naive T cells were isolated from PBMC. Library generation was performed with 5' RACE. The reads were generated on an Illumina HiSeq 2000. Template switching added a universal primer binding site, and the final cDNA carried a unique molecular identifier that allowed TCR cDNA molecules to be counted accurately. Specific primers in the conserved constant-segment region were used to synthesize first-strand cDNA for TCR alpha and beta chains. To control for contamination, every cDNA library carried two barcodes: a SMART-Mk sample barcode plus Illumina barcodes. TruSeq adapter sequences and Illumina sample barcodes were added in two successive PCR steps. The TCR alpha and beta cDNA libraries were sequenced on the Illumina HiSeq platform using custom primers. The paper's data handling went like this. Unique molecular identifiers were extracted from raw reads with MiGEC, and CDR3 positions were determined with MiXCR. For each individual, recombination models were inferred using an EM algorithm with the repgenHMM and IGoR tools. Shared clonotype analysis was performed with the tcR package in R, normalizing sharing by the product of cloneset sizes. To study raw recombination without the effects of thymic and clonal selection, out-of-frame nonproductive sequences were analyzed. TCRdb reprocessing: public reads trimmed at Q25 with fastp, clones called with MiXCR, in-frame beta chains kept. Each entry merges the rows of one CDR3 protein and shows their most common DNA and genes. What appears here as the V and J calls and clone size reflects TCRdb's work, not the paper's. The sample table shows hundreds of thousands of distinct CDR3 sequences, and roughly 6% are seen once. The ten biggest clones cover about 1.8% of the sample.

Via the germline V gene, CDR1 is SGHRS and CDR2 YFSETQ. Trimming accounts for 2 bases at V and 4 bases at J, while the number of junction bases matched to no gene is 3. Reading from cysteine to valine, the CDR3 counts 14 amino acids. Just CDR3 DNA is preserved here, 42 bases in frame from base 1. This clonotype was detected many times. It has no known antigen specificity. No base quality values were provided; no much bigger clone lies one nucleotide off. The source is a young man in good health. This chain joins TRBV5-1 to TRBJ2-7; the central 10 bases match TRBD2. The sample taken for sequencing was naive T cells sorted from blood. Interpreted using the paper, the cell subset or site label stands for: cells isolated with a human naive T-cell isolation kit. The nucleotides are TGCGCCAGCAGCTTAGCGGGAGGGCCGTACGAGCAGTACGTC. It specifies CASSLAGGPYEQYV.